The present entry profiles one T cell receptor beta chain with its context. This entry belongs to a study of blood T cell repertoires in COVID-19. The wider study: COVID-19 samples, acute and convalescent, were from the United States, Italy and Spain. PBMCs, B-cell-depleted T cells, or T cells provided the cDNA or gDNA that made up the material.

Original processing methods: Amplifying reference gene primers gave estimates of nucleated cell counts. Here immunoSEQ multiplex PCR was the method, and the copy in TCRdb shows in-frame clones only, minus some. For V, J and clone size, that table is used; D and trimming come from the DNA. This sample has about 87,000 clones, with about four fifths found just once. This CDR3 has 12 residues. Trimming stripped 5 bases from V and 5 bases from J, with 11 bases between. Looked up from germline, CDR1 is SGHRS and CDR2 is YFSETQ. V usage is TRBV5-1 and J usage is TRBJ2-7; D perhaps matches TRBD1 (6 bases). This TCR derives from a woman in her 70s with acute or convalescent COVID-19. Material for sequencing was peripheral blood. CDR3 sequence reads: CASRTGSDEQYF. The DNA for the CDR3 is TGCGCCAGCAGAACAGGGTCCGACGAGCAGTACTTC.